One and the same sample provided the 4 T cell receptor beta chains below, sequenced in a study of cytomegalovirus exposure and HLA in healthy donors. The method was immunoSEQ multiplex PCR; TCRdb's version includes in-frame clones alone and lacks a portion of them. The sample has some 60,000 clones, roughly 94% seen once. Material: PBMCs. The receptors were gathered from a young man in good health and CMV-seropositive.

In its sample, this clone was seen once. V and J are TRBV7-9 and TRBJ2-5; 13 nucleotides line up with TRBD2. The CDR3 loop spans 16 amino acids. Germline-derived CDR1 and CDR2 are SEHNR and FQNEAQ (reference sequence). Losses at the gene ends were 5 bases for V and 4 bases for J; bases not matched to a gene: 7. CDR3: CASSHLLAGGPETQYF. The CDR3 region has the DNA TGTGCCAGCAGCCATCTACTAGCGGGAGGGCCAGAGACCCAGTACTTC.

This chain links TRBV5-1 with TRBJ1-1, with D unclear. V shed 2 bases and J shed 0 bases, with 11 bases lying between them. Germline loops: CDR1 SGHRS, CDR2 YFSETQ. CDR3 length equals 15 residues. The CDR3 nucleotides are TGCGCCAGCAGCTTCGGCCATACTATGAACACTGAAGCTTTCTTT. This codes for CASSFGHTMNTEAFF.

V is TRBV5-8 and J is TRBJ1-1; no firm D call. Looked up from germline, CDR1 is SGHTS and CDR2 is YDEGEE. V was shortened by 0 bases and J by 4 bases, with 22 bases between the two germline ends. The CDR3 runs to 18 residues. The CDR3 DNA sequence: TGTGCCAGCAGCTTGGTATTACGGCGGGCAATTGATGGCACTGAAGCTTTCTTT. Its translation is CASSLVLRRAIDGTEAFF.

This chain links TRBV29-1 with TRBJ1-2; a weak D match, TRBD1 (6 bases). Germline V lookup: CDR1 SQVTM, CDR2 ANQGSEA. Trimming left V 7 bases short and J 3 bases short, with 15 bases between. The CDR3 is 13 residues long. For the CDR3, the DNA is TGCAGCGGAAACAGGGAAGGCGACTATGGCTACACCTTC. It yields the protein CSGNREGDYGYTF.